Shown below are 22 T cell receptor beta chains from a single sample sequenced in a study of PD-1 blockade in classical Hodgkin lymphoma. Relapses following autologous stem cell transplantation were seen in all patients, with brentuximab vedotin exposure varying. TCRdb's table, derived via immunoSEQ multiplex PCR, lists solely in-frame clones and lacks some. The sample yields fewer than 90,000 clones, about 93% seen once. The material was peripheral blood mononuclear cells (PBMCs), obtained at baseline. These receptors were taken from a human donor with classical Hodgkin lymphoma.

This chain joins TRBV27 and TRBJ2-7; 9 nucleotides agree with TRBD2. CDR1 is MNHEY, CDR2 SMNVEV, per germline (reference sequence). Trimming at V came to 0 bases and at J to 4 bases, leaving 10 bases not matched to a gene. There are 17 residues in the CDR3. CDR3 loop: CASSLSGGLAGQYEQYF. The CDR3 bases are TGTGCCAGCAGTTTATCAGGCGGGCTAGCGGGACAATACGAGCAGTACTTC.

The V gene is TRBV21-1, the J gene TRBJ1-1; TRBD1, the table's D call, lacks a check against the DNA. TRBV21-1 constitutes a pseudogene. The CDR3 contains 16 residues. The CDR3 sequence is CASSKASRRRGTEAFF. CDR3 sequence (DNA): TGTGCCAGCAGCAAAGCGAGTAGGCGTAGGGGCACTGAAGCTTTCTTT.

This chain connects TRBV6-5 to TRBJ1-5; D unclear. This CDR3 is 13 amino acids long. With 2 bases removed from V and 6 bases from J, the gap between germline ends came to 8 bases. From germline, CDR1 is MNHEY and CDR2 SVGAGI. The CDR3 is CASSYDGVQPQHF. Written as DNA, the CDR3 is TGTGCCAGCAGTTACGATGGGGTTCAGCCCCAGCATTTT.

V is TRBV10-3 and J is TRBJ2-3; no firm D call. Germline assignment: CDR1 ENHRY and CDR2 SYGVKD. The V and J ends lost 4 bases and 2 bases respectively, with 25 bases between them. The CDR3 loop spans 19 amino acids. DNA of the CDR3: TGTGCCATCAGTGGCCGTCTTTGGGGTGGGGATAGGAACACAGATACGCAGTATTTT. This gives the protein CAISGRLWGGDRNTDTQYF.

This chain joins TRBV2 and TRBJ1-1; D unresolved. Trimming shortened V by 0 bases and J by 5 bases, and 10 bases separated the two germline ends. The CDR3 extends over 14 amino acids. CDR1 and CDR2 from the germline V gene are SNHLY and FYNNEI. The CDR3 here is CASSEAEGWTEAFF. The CDR3 DNA is TGTGCCAGCAGTGAAGCTGAAGGGTGGACTGAAGCTTTCTTT.

V gene TRBV5-6 combines with J gene TRBJ2-3, with unresolved D. Germline CDR1 SGHDT, CDR2 YYEEEE. This CDR3 is built from 12 residues. Trimming removed 0 bases from V and 4 bases from J, with 3 bases in between. The CDR3 bases are TGTGCCAGCAGCTTGGGTTCAGATACGCAGTATTTT. Protein product: CASSLGSDTQYF.

The chain couples TRBV19 to TRBJ2-7, with 12 positions matching TRBD2. CDR3 length: 19 residues. Losses at the gene ends were 3 bases for V and 7 bases for J; bases not matched to a gene: 19. Per the germline V gene, CDR1 is LNHDA and CDR2 is SQIVND (reference sequence). The CDR3 here is CASSMVATSGSRGFGEQYF. CDR3 DNA sequence: TGTGCCAGTAGTATGGTTGCGACTAGCGGGAGTAGAGGCTTCGGTGAGCAGTACTTC.

Only one count was recorded for this clone. The chain employs TRBV7-8 and TRBJ1-1; 9 bases align to TRBD1. V gave up 3 bases and J gave up 5 bases; unmatched junction bases: 10. This CDR3 has 16 residues. Germline-derived CDR1 and CDR2 are SGHVS and FQNEAQ. The CDR3 DNA sequence: TGTGCCAGCAGCTTGGTGGGACAGGGTGGTTCGACTGAAGCTTTCTTT. Translated: CASSLVGQGGSTEAFF.

The chain joins TRBV25-1 to TRBJ2-1, with D unresolved. The germline gives CDR1 MGHDK, CDR2 SYGVNS. The V end lost 2 bases, the J end lost 5 bases, and 7 bases lay between the germline ends. The CDR3 spans 13 residues. DNA for the CDR3: TGTGCCAGCAGTGAACCCCTGGACAATGAGCAGTTCTTC. Translated: CASSEPLDNEQFF.

The gene calls are TRBV7-9 and TRBJ2-7; 7 bases match TRBD2. Germline V gene sequence: CDR1 SEHNR, CDR2 FQNEAQ (reference sequence). The CDR3 has 16 amino acids. The J segment lost 2 bases and the V segment lost 6 bases, leaving 13 bases of the junction unmatched. For the CDR3, the DNA is TGTGCCAGCAGTCCAGTGTGGGACTACCGACCCTACGAGCAGTACTTC. Translated: CASSPVWDYRPYEQYF.

This chain joins TRBV30 and TRBJ2-7; D might be TRBD1 (6 bases). The germline V and J ends were trimmed by 5 bases and 6 bases, with 20 bases remaining between them. Germline V lookup: CDR1 GTSNPN, CDR2 SVGIG (reference sequence). CDR3 length: 14 amino acids. Written as DNA, the CDR3 is TGTGCCTGGGGCTTGGCAGGGGCTTGGGGCGAGCAGTACTTC. It yields the protein CAWGLAGAWGEQYF. Full variable domain (missing parts from reference TRBV30 and TRBJ2-7): SQTIHQWPATLVQPVGSPLSLECTVEGTSNPNLYWYRQAAGRGLQLLFYSVGIGQISSEVPQNLSASRPQDRQFILSSKKLLLSDSGFYLCAWGLAGAWGEQYFGPGTRLTVT.

CDR3 in amino acids: CASSGGRDSYNEQFF. CDR3 DNA sequence: TGTGCCAGCAGCGGGGGGAGAGACTCCTACAATGAGCAGTTCTTC. V gene TRBV9 combines with J gene TRBJ2-1; D assignment may be TRBD1 or TRBD2 (5 bases each). Trimming left V 3 bases short and J 0 bases short, with 10 bases between. The CDR3 covers 15 residues. Germline CDR1 is SGDLS and CDR2 is YYNGEE.

The V call is TRBV5-1, the J call TRBJ1-6, with 9 bases matching TRBD1. Germline assignment: CDR1 SGHRS and CDR2 YFSETQ. V was pared by 3 bases and J by 5 bases, with 3 bases of the junction left unmatched. The CDR3 contains 15 residues. The CDR3 DNA is TGCGCCAGCAGCTGGGGACAGGGCAATAATTCACCCCTCCACTTT. Translated, it gives CASSWGQGNNSPLHF. Supplemented by reference TRBV5-1 and TRBJ1-6, the full variable domain reads KAGVTQTPRYLIKTRGQQVTLSCSPISGHRSVSWYQQTPGQGLQFLFEYFSETQRNKGNFPGRFSGRQFSNSRSEMNVSTLELGDSALYLCASSWGQGNNSPLHFGNGTRLTVT.

This rearrangement joins TRBV29-1 to TRBJ2-6; 7 bases map to TRBD1. The CDR3 covers 17 residues. V dropped 4 bases and J dropped 2; count of bases not matched to a gene: 11. Germline V gene sequence: CDR1 SQVTM, CDR2 ANQGSEA. As DNA, the CDR3 is TGCAGCGTTGGCAGGCGGCAGGGGGATCCTGGGGCCAACGTCCTGACTTTC. It is translated as CSVGRRQGDPGANVLTF.

V is TRBV19 and J is TRBJ2-1, with 8 bases matching TRBD2. The germline gives CDR1 LNHDA, CDR2 SQIVND (reference sequence). With 5 bases clipped from V and 8 bases from J, the junction kept 11 bases outside the gene matches. This CDR3 has 15 amino acids. The DNA of the CDR3 is TGTGCCAGTAGTCTTCGGACGAGCGGGAGCTATGAGCAGTTCTTC. Its translation: CASSLRTSGSYEQFF.

The gene calls are TRBV7-3 and TRBJ2-3; TRBD1 aligns across 8 bases. Germline loops: CDR1 SGHTA, CDR2 FQGTGA. The trim removed 5 bases at V and 0 bases at J, leaving 10 bases unmatched. The CDR3 has 17 amino acids. The CDR3 DNA reads as TGTGCCAGCAGCAGCGGACAGGGAGGCTTTAGCACAGATACGCAGTATTTT. Protein product: CASSSGQGGFSTDTQYF.

The chain links TRBV7-7 to TRBJ2-1, with D perhaps TRBD2 (6 bases). The CDR3 length is 15 residues. The V and J ends lost 5 bases and 12 bases respectively, with 23 bases between them. The germline V gene encodes CDR1 SSHAT and CDR2 FNYEAQ (reference sequence). CDR3 nucleotides: TGTGCCAGCAGCCCTAGCCCACCGGGCCAGGGAGGGCAGTTCTTC. Encoded protein: CASSPSPPGQGGQFF. Full variable domain (missing parts from reference TRBV7-7 and TRBJ2-1): GAGVSQSPRYKVTKRGQDVTLRCDPISSHATLYWYQQALGQGPEFLTYFNYEAQPDKSGLPSDRFSAERPEGSISTLTIQRTEQRDSAMYRCASSPSPPGQGGQFFGPGTRLTVL.

The chain carries TRBV7-2 and TRBJ2-5; D uncertain. This CDR3 contains 11 residues. V gave up 5 bases and J gave up 2 bases, with 3 bases separating them. The germline V gene encodes CDR1 SGHTA and CDR2 FQGNSA. CDR3 DNA: TGTGCCAGCAGCGCACAAGAGACCCAGTACTTC. Its protein is CASSAQETQYF.

The V and J genes are TRBV19 and TRBJ1-3; no clear D gene. Germline V gene sequence: CDR1 LNHDA, CDR2 SQIVND (reference sequence). Trimming took off 5 bases at V and 4 bases at J, with 12 bases between the two ends. The CDR3 spans 14 residues. CDR3 nucleotide sequence: TGTGCCAGTAGTGACCTCCCCATCGGAAACACCATATATTTT. Its translation: CASSDLPIGNTIYF.

This clone was picked up one time. This chain connects TRBV27 to TRBJ2-2, with a tentative D call TRBD2 (5 bases). In germline, CDR1 is MNHEY, CDR2 SMNVEV (reference sequence). Trimming took 8 bases from V and 4 from J, leaving 14 bases between them. CDR3 length equals 14 residues. CDR3 sequence reads: CASGVGVATGELFF. The CDR3 coding sequence is TGTGCCAGCGGCGTCGGGGTGGCCACCGGGGAGCTGTTTTTT.

The CDR3 nucleotides are TGTGCCAGCAGTTACCCACAGGGGAATAGCAATCAGCCCCAGCATTTT. Amino acid sequence: CASSYPQGNSNQPQHF. The rearrangement links TRBV6-6 to TRBJ1-5; 7 nucleotides match TRBD1. V gave up 2 bases and J gave up 0 bases; unmatched junction bases: 4. Germline CDR1 reads MNHNY; CDR2 reads SVGAGI (reference sequence). This CDR3 is 16 amino acids long.

The genes are TRBV11-2 and TRBJ2-1, with TRBD2 matching over 7 bases. This CDR3 has 13 residues. The germline CDR1 and CDR2 sequences are SGHAT and FQNNGV. Trimming at V came to 3 bases and at J to 9 bases, leaving 5 bases not matched to a gene. CDR3 loop: CASSLGGGSEQFF. The CDR3 DNA follows: TGTGCCAGCAGCTTGGGCGGGGGAAGTGAGCAGTTCTTC.